This TCR beta chain was captured in a study of Tregs in tolerant kidney transplant recipients. This table comes from immunoSEQ multiplex PCR, and its TCRdb copy is limited to in-frame clones, with some not included. Here the sample spans about 52,000 clones, 91% being singletons. Recipients received nonmyeloablative bone marrow transplants from related graft donors, with transient mixed chimerism. Germline assignment: CDR1 MGHRA and CDR2 YSYEKL. The germline V and J ends were trimmed by 3 bases and 10 bases, with 13 bases remaining between them. The CDR3 has 13 residues. The chain recombines TRBV4-1 with TRBJ2-1; D is ambiguous. This sequence originates from a human patient who received a combined kidney and bone marrow transplant. Some T cells may be provided by the graft donor. The specimen comprised CD8+ T cells from blood (PBMCs), sampled 24 months after the transplant. The CDR3 DNA sequence: TGCGCCAGCAGCCAGGCCCCAGTTTGGGAGCAGTTCTTC. It encodes CASSQAPVWEQFF.